Included here is one TCR beta chain sequence, with context. The sample comes from a study of T cell responses to AZD1222 COVID-19 vaccine. Measured with immunoSEQ multiplex PCR; TCRdb has only the in-frame clones, and not every one. This table holds under 140,000 clones, around 80% found once. The CDR3 loop spans 15 amino acids. Germline CDR1 is LGHDT and CDR2 is YNNKEL (reference sequence). Deletions cut 5 bases from V and 4 bases from J, with 15 bases between. Specimen: peripheral blood, collected on day 0 of AZD1222 vaccination. V gene TRBV3-1 (or the pseudogene TRBV3-2) combines with J gene TRBJ1-5; D unclear. The TCR originated in an adult in good health. CDR3 loop: CASSFPFWRNQPQHF. DNA of the CDR3: TGTGCCAGCAGCTTCCCCTTCTGGCGTAATCAGCCCCAGCATTTT.